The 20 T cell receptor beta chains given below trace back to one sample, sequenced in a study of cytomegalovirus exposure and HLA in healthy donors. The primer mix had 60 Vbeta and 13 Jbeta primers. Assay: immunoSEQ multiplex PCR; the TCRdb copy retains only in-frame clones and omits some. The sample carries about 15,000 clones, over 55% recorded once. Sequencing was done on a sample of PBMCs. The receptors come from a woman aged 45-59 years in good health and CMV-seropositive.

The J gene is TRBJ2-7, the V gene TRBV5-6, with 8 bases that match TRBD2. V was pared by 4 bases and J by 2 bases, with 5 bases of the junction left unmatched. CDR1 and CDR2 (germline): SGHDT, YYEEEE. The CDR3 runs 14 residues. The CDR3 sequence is CASSPQRETYEQYF. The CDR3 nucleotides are TGTGCCAGCAGCCCCCAGCGGGAGACCTACGAGCAGTACTTC.

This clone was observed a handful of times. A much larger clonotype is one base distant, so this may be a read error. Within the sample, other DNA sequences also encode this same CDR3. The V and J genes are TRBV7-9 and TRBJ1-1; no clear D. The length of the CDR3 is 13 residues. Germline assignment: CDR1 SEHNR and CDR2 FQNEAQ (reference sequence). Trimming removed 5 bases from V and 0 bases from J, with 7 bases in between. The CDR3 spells CASSLDMNTEAFF. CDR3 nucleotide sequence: TGTGCCAGCAGCCTCGACATGAACACTGAAGCTTTCTTT.

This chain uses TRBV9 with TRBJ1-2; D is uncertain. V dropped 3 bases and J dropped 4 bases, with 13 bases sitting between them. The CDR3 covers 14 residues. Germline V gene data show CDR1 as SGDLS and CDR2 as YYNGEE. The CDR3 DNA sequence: TGTGCCAGCAGCGCCGGAGGGTTGACCTATGGCTACACCTTC. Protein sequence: CASSAGGLTYGYTF. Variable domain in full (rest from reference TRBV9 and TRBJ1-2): DSGVTQTPKHLITATGQRVTLRCSPRSGDLSVYWYQQSLDQGLQFLIQYYNGEERAKGNILERFSAQQFPDLHSELNLSSLELGDSALYFCASSAGGLTYGYTFGSGTRLTVV.

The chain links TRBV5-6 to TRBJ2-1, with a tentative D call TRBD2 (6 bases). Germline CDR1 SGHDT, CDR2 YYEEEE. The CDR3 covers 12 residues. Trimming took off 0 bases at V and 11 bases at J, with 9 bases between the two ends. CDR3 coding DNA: TGTGCCAGCAGCTTGGCTGGCGGGAAGCAGTTCTTC. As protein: CASSLAGGKQFF.

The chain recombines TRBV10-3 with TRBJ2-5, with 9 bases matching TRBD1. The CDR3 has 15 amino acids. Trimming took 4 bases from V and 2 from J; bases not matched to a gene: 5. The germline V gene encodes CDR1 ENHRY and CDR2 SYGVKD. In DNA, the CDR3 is TGTGCCATCAGTGGGGACAGGGCGCCACAAGAGACCCAGTACTTC. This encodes CAISGDRAPQETQYF.

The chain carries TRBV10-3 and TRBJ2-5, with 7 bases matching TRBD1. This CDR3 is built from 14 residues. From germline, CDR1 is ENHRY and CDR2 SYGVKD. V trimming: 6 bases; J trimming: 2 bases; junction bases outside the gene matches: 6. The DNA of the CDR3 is TGTGCCATCAGCTTTCGACAGGGTCAAGAGACCCAGTACTTC. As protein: CAISFRQGQETQYF.

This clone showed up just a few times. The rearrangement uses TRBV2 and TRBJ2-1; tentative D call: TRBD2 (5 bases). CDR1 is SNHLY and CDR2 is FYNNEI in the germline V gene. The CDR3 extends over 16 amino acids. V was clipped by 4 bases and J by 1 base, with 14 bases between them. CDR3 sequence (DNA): TGTGCCAGCAGTGCGTTCGGACGGGATTCCTACAATGAGCAGTTCTTC. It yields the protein CASSAFGRDSYNEQFF.

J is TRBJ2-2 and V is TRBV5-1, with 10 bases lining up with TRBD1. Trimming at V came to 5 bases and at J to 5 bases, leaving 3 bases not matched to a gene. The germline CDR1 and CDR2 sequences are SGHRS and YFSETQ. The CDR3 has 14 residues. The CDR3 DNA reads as TGCGCCAGCAGGACAGGGGGCGAGACCGGGGAGCTGTTTTTT. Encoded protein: CASRTGGETGELFF.

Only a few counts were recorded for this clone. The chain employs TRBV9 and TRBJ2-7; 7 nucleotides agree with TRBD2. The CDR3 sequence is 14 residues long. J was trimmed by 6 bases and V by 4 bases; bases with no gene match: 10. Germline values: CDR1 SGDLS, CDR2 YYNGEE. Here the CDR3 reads CASSPRAGVSEQYF. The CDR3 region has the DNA TGTGCCAGCAGCCCTCGGGCGGGAGTGTCCGAGCAGTACTTC.

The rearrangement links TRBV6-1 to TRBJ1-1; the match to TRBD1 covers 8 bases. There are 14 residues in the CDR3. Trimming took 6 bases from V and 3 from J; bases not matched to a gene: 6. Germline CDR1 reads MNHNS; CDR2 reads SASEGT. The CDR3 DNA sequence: TGTGCCAGCAGCGTCGACAGGGGTGACACTGAAGCTTTCTTT. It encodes CASSVDRGDTEAFF.

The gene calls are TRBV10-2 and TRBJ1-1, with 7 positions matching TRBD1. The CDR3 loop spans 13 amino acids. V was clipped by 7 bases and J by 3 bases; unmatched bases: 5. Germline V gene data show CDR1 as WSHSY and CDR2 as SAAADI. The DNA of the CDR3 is TGCGCCAGCAACCCGACAGGGTACACTGAAGCTTTCTTT. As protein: CASNPTGYTEAFF.

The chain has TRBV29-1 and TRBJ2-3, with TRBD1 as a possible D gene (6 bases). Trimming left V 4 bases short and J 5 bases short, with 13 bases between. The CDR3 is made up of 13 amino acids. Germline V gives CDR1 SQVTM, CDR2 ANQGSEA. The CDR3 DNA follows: TGCAGCGTTGGTACAGGGTGGGGAGATACGCAGTATTTT. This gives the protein CSVGTGWGDTQYF.

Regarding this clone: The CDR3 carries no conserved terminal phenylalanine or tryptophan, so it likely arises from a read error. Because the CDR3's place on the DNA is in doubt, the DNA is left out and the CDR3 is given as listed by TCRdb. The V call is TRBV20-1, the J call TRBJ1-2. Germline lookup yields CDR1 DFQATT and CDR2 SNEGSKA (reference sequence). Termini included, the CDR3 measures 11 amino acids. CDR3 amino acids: CSARGGTQGTV.

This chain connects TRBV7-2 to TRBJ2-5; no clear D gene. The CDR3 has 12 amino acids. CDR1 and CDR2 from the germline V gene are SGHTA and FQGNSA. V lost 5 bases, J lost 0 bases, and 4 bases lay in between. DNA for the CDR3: TGTGCCAGCAGCCCGGACCAAGAGACCCAGTACTTC. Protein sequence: CASSPDQETQYF. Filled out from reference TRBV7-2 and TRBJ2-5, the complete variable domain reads GAGVSQSPSNKVTEKGKDVELRCDPISGHTALYWYRQSLGQGLEFLIYFQGNSAPDKSGLPSDRFSAERTGGSVSTLTIQRTQQEDSAVYLCASSPDQETQYFGPGTRLLVL.

CDR3 DNA sequence: TGTGCCAGCAGCTTAGCCGGGTCTTCAAGATCGTACTTC. Translated, it gives CASSLAGSSRSYF. The chain is built from TRBV7-9 and TRBJ2-7; D is unclear. The CDR3 has 13 amino acids. Looked up from germline, CDR1 is SEHNR and CDR2 is FQNEAQ (reference sequence). Trimming pared 0 bases from V and 12 bases from J, leaving 15 bases between.

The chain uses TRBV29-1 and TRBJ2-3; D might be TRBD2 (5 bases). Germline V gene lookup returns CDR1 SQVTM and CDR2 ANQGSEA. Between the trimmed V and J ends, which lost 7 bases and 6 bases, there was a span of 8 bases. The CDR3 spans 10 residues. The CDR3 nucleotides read TGCAGCGGGCGGGTGGATACGCAGTATTTT. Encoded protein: CSGRVDTQYF.

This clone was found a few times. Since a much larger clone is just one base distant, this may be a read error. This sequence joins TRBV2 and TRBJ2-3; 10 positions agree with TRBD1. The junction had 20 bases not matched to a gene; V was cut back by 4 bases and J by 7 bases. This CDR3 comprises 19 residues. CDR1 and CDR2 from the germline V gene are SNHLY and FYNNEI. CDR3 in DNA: TGTGCCAGCAGTGCCTCTTTAGGGGACAGGGGACCAAACGGGTATACGCAGTATTTT. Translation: CASSASLGDRGPNGYTQYF.

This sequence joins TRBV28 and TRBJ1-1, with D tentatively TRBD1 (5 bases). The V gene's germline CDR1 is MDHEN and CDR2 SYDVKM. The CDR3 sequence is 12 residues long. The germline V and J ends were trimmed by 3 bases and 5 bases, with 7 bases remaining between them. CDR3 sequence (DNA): TGTGCCAGCAGTTTCCCAGGGACTGAAGCTTTCTTT. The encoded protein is CASSFPGTEAFF.

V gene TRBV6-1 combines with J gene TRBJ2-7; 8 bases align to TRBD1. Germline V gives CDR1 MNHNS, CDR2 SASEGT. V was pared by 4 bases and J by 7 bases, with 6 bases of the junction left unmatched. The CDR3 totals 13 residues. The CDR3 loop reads CASSGGQEREQYF. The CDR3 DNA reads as TGTGCCAGCAGTGGGGGACAGGAAAGGGAGCAGTACTTC.

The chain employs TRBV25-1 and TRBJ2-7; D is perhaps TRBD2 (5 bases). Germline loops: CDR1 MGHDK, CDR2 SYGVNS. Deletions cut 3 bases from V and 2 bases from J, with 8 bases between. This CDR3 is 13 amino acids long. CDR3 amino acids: CASSDSATYEQYF. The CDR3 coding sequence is TGTGCCAGCAGTGATAGCGCTACCTACGAGCAGTACTTC.